This T cell receptor (beta chain) was sequenced for a study of T cell responses to AZD1222 COVID-19 vaccine. Study summary: Analysis merged second doses at about 4 or about 12 weeks.

V shed 6 bases and J 8 bases; nucleotides not matched to a gene: 10. This CDR3 is built from 14 residues. Germline CDR1 is LNHDA and CDR2 is SQIVND (reference sequence). The method was immunoSEQ multiplex PCR; TCRdb's version includes in-frame clones alone and lacks a portion of them. The sample gives around 110,000 clones, 75% to 90% of which show up once; approximately 5.4% is in the top ten. Worth noting for this clone: Antigen unknown.

Study-wide results and caveats: Of the AZD1222 recipients, only 5 to 7 were seropositive at baseline. The study sampled repertoires only after the peak T cell response. White British people made up most donors, females outnumbered males, and clonal diversity was possibly underestimated.

Sequencing used peripheral blood, obtained on day 0 of AZD1222 vaccination. This TCR was sampled from an adult in good health. The chain carries TRBV19 and TRBJ2-1; 7 nucleotides match TRBD2. The CDR3 coding sequence is TGTGCCAGTAGATCGGCGGGAGAGCCGGATGAGCAGTTCTTC. It codes for CASRSAGEPDEQFF.